These 14 T cell receptor beta chains originate from one sample sequenced in a study of T cells in Graves' hyperthyroidism and ophthalmopathy. Authors of the study amplified TCR beta CDR3 regions from RNA transcripts. TCR CDR3 regions were first amplified by RT-PCR with HTBI primers. TCRdb re-called the multiplex PCR reads with MiXCR, one entry per CDR3 protein. The data show over 700,000 distinct CDR3 sequences, with roughly 40% seen just once and more than 7% held by the top ten. Input material: blood. Receptors were obtained from a young man with Graves' hyperthyroidism.

The sample holds a few counts of this clonotype. This sequence joins TRBV19 and TRBJ1-5, with TRBD1 identical over 10 bases. V dropped 11 bases and J dropped 5; count of bases not matched to a gene: 9. Germline CDR1 and CDR2: LNHDA and SQIVND (reference sequence). The CDR3 is 14 residues long. CDR3 region: CAGGSTGGYQPQHF. In nucleotides, the CDR3 is TGTGCCGGCGGGTCGACAGGGGGCTATCAGCCCCAGCATTTT.

This rearrangement joins TRBV7-2 to TRBJ2-7, with 8 bases fitting TRBD1. V dropped 2 bases and J dropped 6; count of bases not matched to a gene: 3. CDR1 and CDR2 (germline): SGHTA, FQGNSA. The CDR3 consists of 13 residues. This CDR3 is CASSLLQGGEQYF. The CDR3, as DNA: TGTGCCAGCAGCTTATTACAGGGGGGCGAGCAGTACTTC.

The chain carries TRBV7-2 and TRBJ1-6, with 8 bases matching TRBD1. V was pared by 7 bases and J by 11 bases, with 13 bases of the junction left unmatched. The CDR3 length is 15 residues. CDR1 and CDR2 (germline): SGHTA, FQGNSA. CDR3 amino acids: CASILLTGESAPLHF. The CDR3 region has the DNA TGTGCCAGCATCCTCCTGACAGGGGAGTCGGCACCCCTCCACTTT. Based on the CDR3 plus reference TRBV7-2 and TRBJ1-6, the full variable domain is GAGVSQSPSNKVTEKGKDVELRCDPISGHTALYWYRQSLGQGLEFLIYFQGNSAPDKSGLPSDRFSAERTGGSVSTLTIQRTQQEDSAVYLCASILLTGESAPLHFGNGTRLTVT.

In its sample, this clonotype was seen once. The chain recombines TRBV7-2 with TRBJ2-5; TRBD1 or TRBD2 may be the D gene (5 bases each). Trimming cost V 1 base and J 3 bases, with 15 bases left between them. The CDR3 extends over 16 amino acids. Per the germline V gene, CDR1 is SGHTA and CDR2 is FQGNSA. CDR3 protein: CASSLEEGPLEETQYF. CDR3 DNA sequence: TGTGCCAGCAGCTTAGAAGAGGGGCCCTTAGAAGAGACCCAGTACTTC.

This chain links TRBV24-1 with TRBJ1-5, with a tentative D call TRBD1 (6 bases). Trimming cost V 11 bases and J 4 bases, with 23 bases left between them. This CDR3 spans 16 amino acids. Germline CDR1 reads KGHDR; CDR2 reads SFDVKD. CDR3 sequence reads: CASSSGGGPQNQPQHF. The CDR3 DNA follows: TGTGCCAGCTCCTCCGGCGGGGGGCCTCAAAATCAGCCCCAGCATTTT.

The V and J genes are TRBV9 and TRBJ2-2; a weak D match, TRBD1 (6 bases). Germline CDR1 is SGDLS and CDR2 is YYNGEE. Between the trimmed V and J ends, which lost 7 bases and 5 bases, there was a span of 15 bases. The CDR3 length is 14 residues. CDR3 amino acids: CASQMDSATGELFF. CDR3 coding DNA: TGTGCCAGCCAGATGGACAGCGCTACCGGGGAGCTGTTTTTT.

This chain's CDR3 is CASARTDTQYF. The CDR3 region has the DNA TGCGCCTCAGCTCGCACAGATACGCAGTATTTT. V is TRBV5-1 and J is TRBJ2-3, with unresolved D. The CDR3 is 11 amino acids. Germline-derived CDR1 and CDR2 are SGHRS and YFSETQ. Trimming left V 10 bases short and J 1 base short, with 7 bases between.

This clonotype occurred many times. V and J are TRBV12-3 or TRBV12-4 and TRBJ1-3; tentative D call: TRBD1 (5 bases). Trimming removed 6 bases from V and 1 base from J, with 10 bases in between. CDR3 size: 14 residues. The CDR3 sequence: CASSPGGSGNTIYF. The CDR3, as DNA: TGTGCCAGCAGCCCCGGGGGATCTGGAAACACCATATATTTT.

This clonotype was picked up a small number of times. This rearrangement joins TRBV7-8 to TRBJ1-6; a weak D match, TRBD1 (5 bases). From germline, CDR1 is SGHVS and CDR2 FQNEAQ. Trimming took off 4 bases at V and 8 bases at J, with 15 bases between the two ends. The CDR3 contains 15 residues. The CDR3 coding sequence is TGTGCCAGCAGCTCCTTGGACGGGGCCTATTCACCCCTCCACTTT. It encodes CASSSLDGAYSPLHF.

The chain carries TRBV5-1 and TRBJ2-5, with a weak D call TRBD1 (5 bases). The germline gives CDR1 SGHRS, CDR2 YFSETQ. The germline V and J ends were trimmed by 1 base and 5 bases, with 12 bases remaining between them. The CDR3 contains 14 residues. The CDR3: CASSLNGAGETQYF. The CDR3 DNA reads as TGCGCCAGCAGCTTGAATGGGGCTGGTGAGACCCAGTACTTC.

The V gene is TRBV10-3, the J gene TRBJ2-2; 7 bases align to TRBD2. CDR1 and CDR2 (germline): ENHRY, SYGVKD. Germline trimming cut 3 bases from V and 3 bases from J; bases unmatched to any gene: 7. This CDR3 has 16 residues. CDR3 protein: CAISDGRVTDTGELFF. CDR3 coding DNA: TGTGCCATCAGTGATGGGAGGGTGACGGACACCGGGGAGCTGTTTTTT.

Only a few counts were recorded for this clonotype. Sequence at one end of the junction differs from germline and may be a read error. The chain recombines TRBV10-3 with TRBJ1-5; TRBD1 agrees at 7 bases. From germline, CDR1 is ENHRY and CDR2 SYGVKD. CDR3 length: 18 amino acids. CDR3 residues: CASSYYAPRTGSNQPQHF. The CDR3 region has the DNA TGTGCCAGCAGTTACTACGCCCCGAGGACAGGCTCAAATCAGCCCCAGCATTTT.

CDR3 protein: CSVDSRGDYGYTF. As DNA, the CDR3 is TGCAGCGTTGACTCCAGGGGGGACTATGGCTACACCTTC. The rearrangement uses TRBV29-1 and TRBJ1-2; 7 bases align to TRBD1. V lost 3 bases, J lost 3 bases, and 4 bases stayed unmatched. Per the germline V gene, CDR1 is SQVTM and CDR2 is ANQGSEA. The CDR3 runs to 13 residues.

V is TRBV25-1 and J is TRBJ1-2; 10 nucleotides align to TRBD1. CDR1 and CDR2 from the germline V gene are MGHDK and SYGVNS. The J segment lost 3 bases and the V segment lost 6 bases, leaving 7 bases of the junction unmatched. CDR3 length: 15 amino acids. The CDR3 protein is CASSLLDRGYYGYTF. CDR3 nucleotides: TGTGCCAGCAGCCTCTTGGACAGGGGGTACTATGGCTACACCTTC.